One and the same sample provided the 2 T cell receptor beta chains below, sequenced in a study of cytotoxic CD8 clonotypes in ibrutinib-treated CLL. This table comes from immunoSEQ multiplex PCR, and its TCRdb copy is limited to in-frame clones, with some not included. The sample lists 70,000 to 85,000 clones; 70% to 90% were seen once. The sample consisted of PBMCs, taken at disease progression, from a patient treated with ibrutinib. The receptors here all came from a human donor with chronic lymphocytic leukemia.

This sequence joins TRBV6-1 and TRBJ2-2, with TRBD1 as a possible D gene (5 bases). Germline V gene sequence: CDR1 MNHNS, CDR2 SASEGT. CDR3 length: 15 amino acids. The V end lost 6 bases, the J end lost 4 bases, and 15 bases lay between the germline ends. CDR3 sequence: CASSLIGHPTGELFF. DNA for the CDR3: TGTGCCAGCAGCCTCATAGGACACCCCACCGGGGAGCTGTTTTTT.

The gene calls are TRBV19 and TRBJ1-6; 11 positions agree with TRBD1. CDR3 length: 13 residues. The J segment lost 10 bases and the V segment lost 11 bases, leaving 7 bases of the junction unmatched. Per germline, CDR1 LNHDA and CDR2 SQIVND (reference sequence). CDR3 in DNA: TGTGCCTGCAAGGGGACAGGGGGATCACCCCTCCACTTT. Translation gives CACKGTGGSPLHF.